This is a list of T cell receptor beta chains from one sample in a study of T cell responses to AZD1222 COVID-19 vaccine. This table comes from immunoSEQ multiplex PCR, and its TCRdb copy is limited to in-frame clones, with some not included. Altogether fewer than 90,000 clones are present, 86% being singletons, with the ten largest covering less than 6.5%. The sample in question was peripheral blood, obtained 28 days after the second AZD1222 dose. All receptors derive from an adult who received the AZD1222 COVID-19 vaccine. The CDR3 runs from the conserved cysteine through the conserved F or W. Fields, in order: V gene, clone size, J gene, D gene, CDR3 protein, CDR3 DNA. D genes are given only for firm matches. Clone size is given for some rows only: seen once, a few or many times, or a class if the clone is expanded.

TRBV27	.	TRBJ2-3	TRBD1	CASSPDRGWDTQYF	TGTGCCAGCAGTCCTGACAGGGGGTGGGATACGCAGTATTTT
TRBV27	.	TRBJ1-6	TRBD1	CASRKQGADSPLHF	TGTGCCAGCAGGAAACAGGGGGCGGATTCACCCCTCCACTTT
TRBV6-5	.	TRBJ2-7	.	CASSYSWGPVEEQYF	TGTGCCAGCAGTTACTCATGGGGCCCTGTGGAGGAGCAGTACTTC
TRBV7-9	.	TRBJ1-5	TRBD1	CASSLGGTGVGNQPQHF	TGTGCCAGCAGCTTAGGTGGGACAGGGGTTGGCAATCAGCCCCAGCATTTT
TRBV27	.	TRBJ2-7	TRBD1	CASSWTGGSYEQYF	TGTGCCAGCAGTTGGACAGGGGGATCCTACGAGCAGTACTTC
TRBV7-3	.	TRBJ2-1	.	CASSQTSSNNEQFF	TGTGCCAGCAGCCAAACTTCCAGCAACAATGAGCAGTTCTTC
TRBV10-1	.	TRBJ2-5	.	CASRRGQGETQYF	TGCGCCAGCAGGCGGGGGCAGGGGGAGACCCAGTACTTC
TRBV28	.	TRBJ2-7	.	CASSFVTPPEQYF	TGTGCCAGCAGTTTCGTTACCCCCCCCGAGCAGTACTTC
TRBV28	.	TRBJ1-1	.	CASSEGTEAFF	TGTGCCAGCAGTGAGGGCACTGAAGCTTTCTTT
TRBV28	medium-sized	TRBJ2-1	.	CASRAGPSNEQFF	TGTGCCAGCAGGGCGGGCCCCAGCAATGAGCAGTTCTTC
TRBV19	.	TRBJ1-1	.	CASSGRGGRMNTEAFF	TGTGCCAGTAGTGGTCGGGGCGGCCGTATGAACACTGAAGCTTTCTTT
TRBV4-3	.	TRBJ2-1	.	CASSQEGWDGQFF	TGCGCCAGCAGCCAAGAAGGCTGGGATGGGCAGTTCTTC
TRBV30	.	TRBJ2-7	.	CAWSWGDYEQYF	TGTGCCTGGAGTTGGGGGGACTACGAGCAGTACTTC
TRBV24-1	.	TRBJ1-4	.	CATSDPEKLFF	TGTGCCACCAGTGATCCAGAAAAACTGTTTTTT
TRBV18	.	TRBJ2-5	.	CASSPRGDKPLNRAQYF	TGTGCCAGCTCACCCCGGGGGGACAAGCCTTTGAACCGGGCCCAGTACTTC
TRBV7-3	.	TRBJ2-7	.	CASSLGQALSYEQYF	TGTGCCAGCAGCTTAGGTCAGGCCCTTTCCTACGAGCAGTACTTC
TRBV18	.	TRBJ2-5	.	CASSPPPGETQYF	TGTGCCAGCTCACCACCCCCTGGGGAGACCCAGTACTTC
TRBV15	few	TRBJ1-5	TRBD1	CATSGGQGSQPQHF	TGTGCCACCAGCGGGGGACAGGGCAGTCAGCCCCAGCATTTT
TRBV27	once	TRBJ1-4	.	CASSFGGDFGEKLFF	TGTGCCAGCAGTTTCGGGGGCGATTTTGGTGAAAAACTGTTTTTT
TRBV27	few	TRBJ1-5	.	CASSLGRNQPQHF	TGTGCCAGCAGTTTGGGCAGAAATCAGCCCCAGCATTTT
TRBV5-1	.	TRBJ2-1	.	CASSLVESGRDEQFF	TGCGCCAGCAGCCTGGTGGAATCAGGGCGCGATGAGCAGTTCTTC
TRBV5-6	.	TRBJ2-5	TRBD1	CASSRIGGQGETQYF	TGTGCCAGCAGCCGCATTGGGGGACAGGGAGAGACCCAGTACTTC
TRBV7-3	.	TRBJ2-3	TRBD2	CASSASGGRDTQYF	TGTGCCAGCAGCGCAAGCGGGGGGAGGGATACGCAGTATTTT
TRBV7-2	.	TRBJ2-6	TRBD1	CASSSGQGITRANVLTF	TGTGCCAGCAGCTCGGGACAGGGGATTACTCGGGCCAACGTCCTGACTTTC
TRBV11-3	once	TRBJ1-1	.	CASSSNTEAFF	TGTGCCAGCAGCTCCAACACTGAAGCTTTCTTT
TRBV28	.	TRBJ2-1	.	CASSPPGNEQFF	TGTGCCAGCAGTCCCCCCGGGAATGAGCAGTTCTTC
TRBV10-1	.	TRBJ2-1	TRBD1	CASSMTGANEQFF	TGCGCCAGCAGTATGACAGGGGCCAATGAGCAGTTCTTC
TRBV10-1	.	TRBJ2-2	.	CASSLGNTGELFF	TGCGCCAGCAGTCTTGGGAACACCGGGGAGCTGTTTTTT
TRBV6-5	once	TRBJ2-5	.	CASSYRISWTQETQYF	TGTGCCAGCAGTTACAGAATTTCTTGGACCCAAGAGACCCAGTACTTC
TRBV3-1/TRBV3-2	once	TRBJ2-7	.	CASGRTESSYEQYF	TGTGCCAGCGGCCGGACAGAGAGCTCCTACGAGCAGTACTTC
TRBV2	.	TRBJ2-1	TRBD1	CASRMGQYNEQFF	TGTGCCAGCAGGATGGGACAGTACAATGAGCAGTTCTTC
TRBV10-1	.	TRBJ1-4	.	CASSDSNEKLFF	TGCGCCAGCAGTGACTCAAATGAAAAACTGTTTTTT
TRBV7-9	.	TRBJ1-2	.	CASSLASSLQGFSF	TGTGCCAGCAGCTTAGCTTCCAGTTTACAGGGCTTCTCCTTC
TRBV5-1	.	TRBJ2-2	.	CASSLAGPTGELFF	TGCGCCAGCAGCTTGGCCGGACCCACCGGGGAGCTGTTTTTT
TRBV7-2	.	TRBJ1-5	TRBD1	CASSPQGDSNQPQHF	TGTGCCAGCAGCCCTCAGGGGGATAGCAATCAGCCCCAGCATTTT
TRBV5-1	.	TRBJ2-7	.	CASSLAYGSYEQYF	TGCGCCAGCAGCTTGGCCTACGGAAGCTACGAGCAGTACTTC
TRBV2	.	TRBJ1-6	.	CASSYTGPPPPLHF	TGTGCCAGCAGTTACACAGGGCCGCCTCCACCCCTCCACTTT
TRBV28	.	TRBJ1-1	TRBD1	CASRSPTGEAFF	TGTGCCAGCAGATCTCCGACAGGGGAGGCTTTCTTT
TRBV5-1	once	TRBJ1-1	.	CASSVEGGNTEAFF	TGCGCCAGCAGCGTCGAAGGGGGAAATACTGAAGCTTTCTTT
TRBV6-1	.	TRBJ1-2	.	CASSEAGRAYGYTF	TGTGCCAGCAGTGAAGCGGGCAGGGCTTATGGCTACACCTTC
TRBV27	.	TRBJ1-2	.	CASSLGRTAIYGYTF	TGTGCCAGCAGTTTAGGGCGGACCGCCATCTATGGCTACACCTTC
TRBV13	.	TRBJ1-1	.	CASIQRPGTEAFF	TGTGCCAGCATCCAGAGGCCGGGCACTGAAGCTTTCTTT
TRBV30	few	TRBJ1-5	.	CAWSVSSLSNQPQHF	TGTGCCTGGAGTGTTTCCAGTCTGAGCAATCAGCCCCAGCATTTT
TRBV18	.	TRBJ1-3	TRBD1	CASSPGQGNSGNTIYF	TGTGCCAGCTCACCGGGACAGGGGAACTCTGGAAACACCATATATTTT
TRBV7-2	few	TRBJ1-1	.	CASSLVMNTEAFF	TGTGCCAGCAGCTTAGTAATGAACACTGAAGCTTTCTTT
TRBV20-1	.	TRBJ1-5	.	CSASAARTSNQPQHF	TGCAGTGCTAGTGCGGCGCGAACTAGCAATCAGCCCCAGCATTTT
TRBV6-5	.	TRBJ2-7	.	CASIFLASVSYEQYF	TGTGCCAGCATCTTTTTAGCCTCCGTCTCCTACGAGCAGTACTTC
TRBV7-2	.	TRBJ2-5	.	CASSLGLGEGTQYF	TGTGCCAGCAGCTTAGGACTAGGAGAGGGGACCCAGTACTTC
TRBV29-1	.	TRBJ2-1	.	CSPRGDNANEQFF	TGCAGCCCCCGTGGGGACAATGCCAATGAGCAGTTCTTC
TRBV7-9	.	TRBJ2-7	TRBD1	CASSPRTGRLNYEQYF	TGTGCCAGCAGCCCCAGGACAGGGCGCCTTAACTACGAGCAGTACTTC
TRBV7-2	.	TRBJ1-2	.	CASSLVGGDNYGYTF	TGTGCCAGCAGCTTAGTTGGGGGGGATAACTATGGCTACACCTTC
TRBV19	.	TRBJ2-7	TRBD1	CASSLFLGQGSYEQYF	TGTGCCAGTAGCCTCTTCCTTGGACAGGGTTCTTACGAGCAGTACTTC
TRBV11-2	.	TRBJ2-3	.	CASSSRGADTQYF	TGTGCCAGCAGCTCACGAGGGGCAGATACGCAGTATTTT